This TCR beta chain was found in a study of cytomegalovirus exposure and HLA in healthy donors. Study results and caveats: An analysis done earlier found most TCR beta V segments productive about 87% or about 30% of the time. It was reported in a later analysis that an Asian-associated ancestry cluster showed fewer N-insertions than the roughly 670-donor mean. Most subjects had HLA-A and HLA-B alleles reportedly predicted accurately by TCR beta sequences.

As to this clone: The antigen remains undetermined.

The PCR was carried out with 60 Vbeta primers and 13 Jbeta primers. Original handling: In a later analysis, roughly 11 million of about 80 million unique beta chains occurred in at least two donors. Generated by immunoSEQ multiplex PCR, the TCRdb table keeps only in-frame clones and is missing some. Clone size and the V and J calls come from that table; the DNA yielded D and trimming. The data show about 180,000 clones, 82% seen once. Germline values: CDR1 DFQATT, CDR2 SNEGSKA (reference sequence). The CDR3 runs to 10 residues. V gave up 3 bases and J gave up 8 bases, with 7 bases separating them. The rearrangement joins TRBV20-1 to TRBJ1-2; D remains ambiguous. The sequenced sample was PBMCs. The TCR was taken from a man aged 35 to 55 in good health and CMV-seronegative. The CDR3 here is CSASAGGYTF. For the CDR3, the DNA is TGCAGTGCTAGTGCGGGGGGCTACACCTTC.